Sequencing of this TCR beta chain was carried out in a study of CD8+ T cells in alopecia areata. Study outcomes and limitations: A large proportion of expanded lesional clones were detected persisting in scalp and blood during tofacitinib. Clarity of TCR sharing across patients fell short of that in mice, possibly HLA-related.

Germline CDR1 reads ENHRY; CDR2 reads SYGVKD. This CDR3 has 15 amino acids. The V gene end was trimmed by 6 bases and the J gene end by 1 base; junction bases not matched to a gene: 5. This clone was found a few times. The antigen remains undetermined. Indicated treatment: oral pan-JAK inhibitor, 5-10 mg twice daily. cDNA serving as the sequencing template came from extracted, reverse transcribed RNA. TCRdb keeps only in-frame clones here, not all; method: immunoSEQ multiplex PCR. The sample consists of about 170,000 clones, less than 75% of them appearing once. This sequence was found in a human donor with alopecia areata. The material was CD4+ T cells sorted from blood, obtained at approximately week 60, from a patient treated with tofacitinib. V is TRBV10-3 and J is TRBJ2-5; 10 nucleotides align to TRBD2. The CDR3 reads CAIRALAGAQETQYF. For the CDR3, the DNA is TGTGCCATCAGGGCCCTAGCGGGGGCCCAAGAGACCCAGTACTTC.